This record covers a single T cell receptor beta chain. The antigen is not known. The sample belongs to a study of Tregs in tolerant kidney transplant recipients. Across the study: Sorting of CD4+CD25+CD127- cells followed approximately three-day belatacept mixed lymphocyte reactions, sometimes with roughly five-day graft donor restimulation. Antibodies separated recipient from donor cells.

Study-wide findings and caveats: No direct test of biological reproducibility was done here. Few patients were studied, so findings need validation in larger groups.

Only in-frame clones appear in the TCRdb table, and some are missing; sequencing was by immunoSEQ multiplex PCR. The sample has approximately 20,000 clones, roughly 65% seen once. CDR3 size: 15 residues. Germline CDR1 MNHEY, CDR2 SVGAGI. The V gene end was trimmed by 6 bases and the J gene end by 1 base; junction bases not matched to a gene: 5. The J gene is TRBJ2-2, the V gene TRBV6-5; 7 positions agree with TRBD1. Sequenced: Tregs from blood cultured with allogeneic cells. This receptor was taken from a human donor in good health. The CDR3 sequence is CASRPGQRNTGELFF. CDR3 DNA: TGTGCCAGCAGACCGGGACAGCGGAACACCGGGGAGCTGTTTTTT.